This is a list of T cell receptor beta chains from one sample in a study of T cells in Graves' hyperthyroidism and ophthalmopathy. TCRdb redid the calling of the multiplex PCR reads with MiXCR, one entry per CDR3 protein. The table lists roughly 350,000 distinct CDR3 sequences, approximately 15% of them singletons, with about 20% in the top ten. Sequenced sample: blood. These receptors all stem from a woman under 40 with Graves' ophthalmopathy. Each CDR3 is given with its conserved first and last residue. A D gene is named only where the DNA matches it firmly. The size entry is marked missing in some rows and otherwise reads once, few, many or a size class.

cdr3_length	clone_size	v_call	d_call	j_call	cdr3_nt	cdr3_aa
10	.	TRBV19	.	TRBJ2-1	TGTGCCACAAGGGGATATGAGCAGTTCTTC	CATRGYEQFF
15	many	TRBV6-1	TRBD1	TRBJ1-2	TGTGCCAGCAGTACTGGGACAGGGGGTTCCTATGGCTACACCTTC	CASSTGTGGSYGYTF
11	.	TRBV29-1	.	TRBJ2-7	TGCAGCGTTTGGTTCCCTGGGGAGCAGTACTTC	CSVWFPGEQYF
13	many	TRBV12-3/TRBV12-4	.	TRBJ2-5	TGTGCCAGCAGTTTACTGGGTTCGGAGACCCAGTACTTC	CASSLLGSETQYF
18	many	TRBV5-6	TRBD1	TRBJ1-5	TGTGCCAGCAGCTTAACAGGGGGCGAGGGTTTTAGCAATCAGCCCCAGCATTTT	CASSLTGGEGFSNQPQHF
14	many	TRBV6-1	.	TRBJ1-1	TGTGCCAGCAGTGTCTCCCGTATGAACACTGAAGCTTTCTTT	CASSVSRMNTEAFF
13	many	TRBV5-6	.	TRBJ1-5	TGTGCCAGCAGTTGGGGACGGGATCAGCCCCAGCATTTT	CASSWGRDQPQHF
15	.	TRBV15	.	TRBJ2-3	TGTGCCACCAGCAGAGATCTCCTCGGCACAGATACGCAGTATTTT	CATSRDLLGTDTQYF
16	few	TRBV5-4	.	TRBJ2-1	TGTGCCAGCAGCTTTTTCGGGGGCGCGTCCTACAATGAGCAGTTCTTC	CASSFFGGASYNEQFF
19	many	TRBV7-2	TRBD2	TRBJ2-3	TGTGCCAGCAGCTATAGGTCCGCTAGCGGGGGGGCCGAAGCAGATACGCAGTATTTT	CASSYRSASGGAEADTQYF
12	many	TRBV5-5	.	TRBJ2-7	TGTGCCAGCAGCTTGGTCGGTTTCGAGCAGTACTTC	CASSLVGFEQYF
16	many	TRBV24-1	.	TRBJ1-5	TGTGCCACCAGTGATGGCCCAGGACGGGGCAATCAGCCCCAGCATTTT	CATSDGPGRGNQPQHF
16	many	TRBV7-2	.	TRBJ2-3	TGTGCCAGCAGCTTAGACCTAGTGGGGGGCACAGATACGCAGTATTTT	CASSLDLVGGTDTQYF
12	many	TRBV6-1	.	TRBJ1-1	TGTGCCAGCAGGAGACCAGGGGCTGAAGCTTTCTTT	CASRRPGAEAFF
18	.	TRBV24-1	TRBD2	TRBJ2-2	TGTGCCACCAGTGATTGGGCTAGCGGGGGAGAAAACACCGGGGAGCTGTTTTTT	CATSDWASGGENTGELFF
14	many	TRBV4-2	.	TRBJ2-3	TGTGCCAGCAGCGGTACGGGGAGCACAGATACGCAGTATTTT	CASSGTGSTDTQYF
16	.	TRBV10-3	TRBD2	TRBJ2-1	TGTGCCATCAGAGAGTCCGGGACTAGCCTAAGAATTCGCTGGTTCTTC	CAIRESGTSLRIRWFF
13	.	TRBV7-9	.	TRBJ2-1	TGTGCCAGCAGCTCTCGTCAGGTCAATGAGCAGTTCTTC	CASSSRQVNEQFF
15	many	TRBV30	TRBD1	TRBJ2-7	TGTGCCTGGAGTCCGCTCCGGACAGGGGGCCTCGAGCAGTACTTC	CAWSPLRTGGLEQYF
14	many	TRBV20-1	.	TRBJ1-1	TGCAGTGCTAGAGACATTAGAGGGAACACTGAAGCTTTCTTT	CSARDIRGNTEAFF
17	many	TRBV6-1	TRBD2	TRBJ2-5	TGTGCCAGCAGTGAAGTGGCTAGCGGGGGGCCCCTCGCGGCCCAGTACTTC	CASSEVASGGPLAAQYF
15	few	TRBV20-1	.	TRBJ1-3	TGCAGTGCTAGAGATCTCGGCGACTCTGGAAACACCATATATTTT	CSARDLGDSGNTIYF
13	.	TRBV28	.	TRBJ1-1	TGTGCCAACAATAAGGCGGGGAACACTGAAGCTTTCTTT	CANNKAGNTEAFF
15	.	TRBV6-5	.	TRBJ1-3	TGTGCCAGCAGTTACAATCGGGTCTCTGGAAACACCATATATTTT	CASSYNRVSGNTIYF
15	many	TRBV28	TRBD1	TRBJ2-2	TGTGCCAGCAGTCGACAGGGTCGTATCACCGGGGAGCTGTTTTTT	CASSRQGRITGELFF
14	many	TRBV6-1	TRBD1	TRBJ2-2	TGTGCCAGCAGTTCCGGGACAGACCACGGGGAGCTGTTTTTT	CASSSGTDHGELFF
14	many	TRBV30	TRBD1	TRBJ2-7	TGTGCCTGGAGGTGGGACAGGAACTCCTACGAGCAGTACTTC	CAWRWDRNSYEQYF
16	.	TRBV9	.	TRBJ1-6	TGTGCCAGCAGCGTAGCGCAGAGCTCCTATAATTCACCCCTCCACTTT	CASSVAQSSYNSPLHF
16	many	TRBV7-8	TRBD1	TRBJ2-5	TGTGCCAGCAGCTCGCGGGACAGGGACTTCCAAGAGACCCAGTACTTC	CASSSRDRDFQETQYF
13	.	TRBV20-1	.	TRBJ2-7	TGCAGTGCTCCCTCCCCGACCGACTACGAGCAGTACTTC	CSAPSPTDYEQYF
20	many	TRBV5-1	TRBD2	TRBJ2-2	TGCGCCAGCAGCTCATACCCCGGGGCAGGACTAGCGGGGAACGTCGGGGAGCTGTTTTTT	CASSSYPGAGLAGNVGELFF